One and the same sample provided the 22 T cell receptor beta chains below, sequenced in a study of cytomegalovirus exposure and HLA in healthy donors. Use of 60 Vbeta and 13 Jbeta primers characterized the PCR. Sequencing was performed with immunoSEQ multiplex PCR; in TCRdb, only in-frame clones are kept and a portion is missing. The table shows some 270,000 clones, with 80% occurring only once. Source material: PBMCs. These receptors all come from a girl aged 2-10 years in good health and CMV-seronegative.

The chain employs TRBV2 and TRBJ2-2; tentatively, D is TRBD1 (5 bases). The CDR3 covers 15 residues. Trimming removed 6 bases from V and 2 bases from J, with 13 bases in between. Germline V gene sequence: CDR1 SNHLY, CDR2 FYNNEI. The chain's CDR3 is CASSIGQINTGELFF. CDR3 nucleotide sequence: TGTGCCAGCAGCATCGGACAAATAAACACCGGGGAGCTGTTTTTT.

The V gene is TRBV10-3, the J gene TRBJ2-5, with 11 nucleotides matching TRBD2. The V segment lost 6 bases and the J segment 4 bases; nucleotides outside the gene matches: 4. The CDR3 is 14 residues long. Germline V CDR1 and CDR2: ENHRY, SYGVKD. The CDR3 coding sequence is TGTGCCATCAGGAGAACTAGCGGGAGAGAGACCCAGTACTTC. This translates into CAIRRTSGRETQYF.

The chain has TRBV6-1 and TRBJ1-5, with D tentatively TRBD1 (6 bases). Looked up from germline, CDR1 is MNHNS and CDR2 is SASEGT. V shed 4 bases and J shed 7 bases, with 17 bases lying between them. The CDR3 sequence is 15 residues long. The CDR3 is CASSAFRGLEQPQHF. The CDR3 coding sequence is TGTGCCAGCAGTGCGTTCAGGGGCTTGGAGCAGCCCCAGCATTTT.

This clone was observed a handful of times. This chain joins TRBV12-5 and TRBJ2-1; 10 positions agree with TRBD2. Losses at the gene ends were 2 bases for V and 7 bases for J; bases not matched to a gene: 5. The CDR3 has 15 amino acids. The germline CDR1 and CDR2 sequences are LGHNT and FRNRAP. CDR3 sequence (DNA): TGTGCTAGTGGTTTGCGGCTAGCGGGAGTAAATGAGCAGTTCTTC. Amino acids: CASGLRLAGVNEQFF.

About this clone itself: The same CDR3 arises from other DNA sequences in this sample as well. The chain is built from TRBV30 and TRBJ1-4; 8 nucleotides agree with TRBD1. Trimming removed 2 bases from V and 7 bases from J; junction bases left unmatched: 9. CDR1 GTSNPN and CDR2 SVGIG come from the germline V gene (reference sequence). The CDR3 length is 15 residues. The CDR3 loop is CAWSPRQGAFEKLFF. The CDR3 nucleotides read TGTGCCTGGAGTCCTAGGCAGGGGGCGTTTGAAAAACTGTTTTTT.

This clone was seen a few times. This CDR3 is CASSLTDHYEQYF. CDR3 nucleotides: TGTGCCAGCAGTTTGACAGACCACTACGAGCAGTACTTC. The chain couples TRBV28 to TRBJ2-7; possibly TRBD1 for D (5 bases). The germline V and J ends were trimmed by 3 bases and 3 bases, with 9 bases remaining between them. CDR1 MDHEN and CDR2 SYDVKM come from the germline V gene. This CDR3 has 13 amino acids.

The chain recombines TRBV10-3 with TRBJ2-1; 7 bases line up with TRBD2. Trimming removed 9 bases from V and 4 bases from J; junction bases left unmatched: 9. The germline CDR1 and CDR2 sequences are ENHRY and SYGVKD. The CDR3 is 14 residues long. The CDR3 DNA is TGTGCCATACAAGGGGAGGGCCCGTACAATGAGCAGTTCTTC. Translation gives CAIQGEGPYNEQFF.

This chain connects TRBV2 to TRBJ2-1; tentatively, D is TRBD2 (5 bases). This CDR3 spans 14 amino acids. The V end lost 8 bases, the J end lost 10 bases, and 21 bases lay between the germline ends. CDR1 is SNHLY, CDR2 FYNNEI, per germline. CDR3 in amino acids: CASHPGDYSGEQFF. In nucleotides, the CDR3 is TGTGCCAGCCACCCGGGCGACTACTCAGGAGAGCAGTTCTTC.

The chain couples TRBV6-5 to TRBJ1-2; the D gene is possibly TRBD1 (6 bases). The germline V gene has CDR1 MNHEY and CDR2 SVGAGI. The V end was cut by 3 bases, the J end by 8 bases, with 10 bases between. The CDR3 loop spans 12 amino acids. The CDR3 DNA sequence: TGTGCCAGCAGTTATGACAGGAGGGGCTACACCTTC. Its protein is CASSYDRRGYTF.

With regard to this clone: This same CDR3 is encoded by further DNA sequences in the sample. This rearrangement joins TRBV10-3 to TRBJ2-7, with D possibly being TRBD2 (6 bases). Germline CDR1 ENHRY, CDR2 SYGVKD. V was clipped by 0 bases and J by 5 bases, with 8 bases between them. The CDR3 consists of 13 residues. The CDR3: CAISESREDEQYF. The CDR3 region has the DNA TGTGCCATCAGTGAGTCCAGGGAGGACGAGCAGTACTTC.

V is TRBV9 and J is TRBJ1-1, with D possibly matching TRBD1 (5 bases). V lost 0 bases and J lost 1, with 13 bases in between. The CDR3 runs to 16 residues. Germline-derived CDR1 and CDR2 are SGDLS and YYNGEE. The CDR3 sequence is CASSVAGGSANTEAFF. CDR3 in DNA: TGTGCCAGCAGCGTAGCTGGGGGGTCGGCGAACACTGAAGCTTTCTTT.

The rearrangement uses TRBV5-1 and TRBJ2-1, with D possibly matching TRBD1 (6 bases). The V end lost 0 bases, the J end lost 6 bases, and 13 bases lay between the germline ends. The CDR3 extends over 15 amino acids. Germline lookup yields CDR1 SGHRS and CDR2 YFSETQ. The CDR3: CASSLVAGVGNEQFF. Written as DNA, the CDR3 is TGCGCCAGCAGCTTGGTCGCAGGGGTTGGCAATGAGCAGTTCTTC. Variable domain in full (rest from reference TRBV5-1 and TRBJ2-1): KAGVTQTPRYLIKTRGQQVTLSCSPISGHRSVSWYQQTPGQGLQFLFEYFSETQRNKGNFPGRFSGRQFSNSRSEMNVSTLELGDSALYLCASSLVAGVGNEQFFGPGTRLTVL.

This clone was found once. The DNA for the CDR3 is TGTGCCAGTATGTTTCTGGGGACAGCGAACACTGAAGCTTTCTTT. Its translation: CASMFLGTANTEAFF. V and J are TRBV19 and TRBJ1-1; 7 positions match TRBD1. J gave up 1 base and V 7 bases, and 9 bases lay outside the gene matches. The germline V gene encodes CDR1 LNHDA and CDR2 SQIVND (reference sequence). The CDR3 has 15 residues.

The chain is built from TRBV10-3 and TRBJ1-5, with D perhaps matching TRBD1 (6 bases). In germline, CDR1 is ENHRY, CDR2 SYGVKD. Trimming removed 10 bases from V and 5 bases from J, with 15 bases in between. This CDR3 contains 13 residues. DNA for the CDR3: TGTGCCACCAGACAGGACGAGTATCAGCCCCAGCATTTT. It is translated as CATRQDEYQPQHF.

The V and J genes are TRBV2 and TRBJ1-2; TRBD1 might be the D (5 bases). There are 13 residues in the CDR3. Trimming took off 5 bases at V and 3 bases at J, with 10 bases between the two ends. Germline assignment: CDR1 SNHLY and CDR2 FYNNEI. CDR3 amino acids: CASSRGVDYGYTF. CDR3 DNA sequence: TGTGCCAGCAGTCGGGGGGTTGACTATGGCTACACCTTC.

In its sample, this clone was seen a few times. The chain uses TRBV2 and TRBJ2-1; tentative D call: TRBD2 (7 bases). The CDR3 sequence is 14 residues long. CDR1 is SNHLY and CDR2 is FYNNEI in the germline V gene. Trimming took 6 bases from V and 0 from J, leaving 9 bases between them. The CDR3 coding sequence is TGTGCCAGCAGCGGGGGGCCCTCCTACAATGAGCAGTTCTTC. It encodes CASSGGPSYNEQFF.

The CDR3 reads CASSLDFSASETQYF. CDR3 sequence (DNA): TGTGCCAGCAGCTTAGATTTTAGCGCCAGTGAGACCCAGTACTTC. The V call is TRBV11-2, the J call TRBJ2-5, with D perhaps TRBD2 (5 bases). CDR3 length: 15 residues. Trimming cost V 0 bases and J 5 bases, with 13 bases left between them. Germline V gene sequence: CDR1 SGHAT, CDR2 FQNNGV.

Concerning this clone: The sample holds other DNA sequences that translate to the same CDR3. V and J are TRBV27 and TRBJ2-7; 13 nucleotides agree with TRBD2. Unmatched junction bases numbered 2, after V lost 6 bases and J lost 3 bases. CDR1 is MNHEY and CDR2 is SMNVEV in the germline V gene (reference sequence). This CDR3 comprises 14 residues. The CDR3 protein is CASRTSGRGYEQYF. CDR3 nucleotides: TGTGCCAGCAGAACTAGCGGGAGGGGCTACGAGCAGTACTTC.

The chain couples TRBV9 to TRBJ2-3; 11 bases are a match to TRBD2. The germline V gene has CDR1 SGDLS and CDR2 YYNGEE. Trimming at V came to 3 bases and at J to 6 bases, leaving 3 bases not matched to a gene. CDR3 length: 14 residues. CDR3 residues: CASSGLAGSDTQYF. The CDR3 DNA reads as TGTGCCAGCAGCGGACTAGCGGGGTCTGATACGCAGTATTTT.

The genes are TRBV28 and TRBJ2-1, with TRBD2 matching over 12 bases. The trim removed 3 bases at V and 4 bases at J, leaving 7 bases unmatched. The length of the CDR3 is 17 residues. CDR1 is MDHEN and CDR2 is SYDVKM in the germline V gene. The chain's CDR3 is CASSFMTSGSIYNEQFF. Here the CDR3 DNA reads TGTGCCAGCAGTTTCATGACTAGCGGGAGCATTTACAATGAGCAGTTCTTC.

This chain joins TRBV23-1 and TRBJ1-4; the D gene is possibly TRBD1 (6 bases). TRBV23-1 is marked as an open reading frame, function uncertain. This CDR3 is 15 amino acids long. The V end was cut by 0 bases, the J end by 10 bases, with 15 bases between. CDR3 nucleotides: TGCGCCAGCAGTCAATCGGGGGGCAGGGAGGGAAAACTGTTTTTT. It specifies CASSQSGGREGKLFF.

The chain joins TRBV18 to TRBJ2-1; TRBD2 matches at 7 bases. CDR3 length: 12 amino acids. J was trimmed by 10 bases and V by 0 bases; bases with no gene match: 0. Germline V CDR1 and CDR2: KGHSH, LQKENI. The CDR3: CASSPPGLEQFF. The CDR3, as DNA: TGTGCCAGCTCACCACCGGGACTAGAGCAGTTCTTC.